This T cell receptor (beta chain) comes out of a study of neurological immune-mediated disorders. Study-wide results and caveats: One cluster of related CDR3 sequences contained, by phylogenetic grouping, the repertoires of 18 of 34 multiple sclerosis patients and formed a possible signature.

TCRdb reanalysed the 5' RACE reads using MiXCR and keeps one entry per CDR3 protein. The sample lists roughly 60,000 distinct CDR3 sequences, under 5.5% occurring once. The CDR3 sequence is 13 residues long. V was trimmed by 5 bases and J by 8 bases, leaving 13 bases between them. Germline CDR1 is SGHAT and CDR2 is FQNNGV. This clonotype was seen repeatedly, ten times or more. What it recognizes is unknown. The V gene is TRBV11-2, the J gene TRBJ2-1; D is possibly TRBD2 (5 bases). The sequence came from a woman aged 45-65 years with multiple sclerosis. The sample comprised PBMCs. For the CDR3, the DNA is TGTGCCAGCAGCCCCCGGGTTAGCGATGAGCAGTTCTTC. Its protein product is CASSPRVSDEQFF.